The clone carrying this T cell receptor beta chain was counted once. The sample originates from a study of cytomegalovirus exposure and HLA in healthy donors. The primer mix had 60 Vbeta and 13 Jbeta primers. The repertoire was sequenced with immunoSEQ multiplex PCR; TCRdb's copy has only in-frame clones and lacks some. The sample holds around 93,000 clones, about four fifths seen once. Sequenced material: PBMCs. The sequence was obtained from a woman aged 40 to 49 in good health and CMV-seronegative.

The CDR3 nucleotides read TGTGCCAGCAAGACCGGGACTAGTCGCAATGAGCAGTTCTTC. It is translated as CASKTGTSRNEQFF. The chain is built from TRBV28 and TRBJ2-1, with 8 bases identical to TRBD2. The CDR3 runs to 14 residues. Germline V gene sequence: CDR1 MDHEN, CDR2 SYDVKM. The V and J ends lost 7 bases and 6 bases, in that order; junction bases with no gene match: 8.